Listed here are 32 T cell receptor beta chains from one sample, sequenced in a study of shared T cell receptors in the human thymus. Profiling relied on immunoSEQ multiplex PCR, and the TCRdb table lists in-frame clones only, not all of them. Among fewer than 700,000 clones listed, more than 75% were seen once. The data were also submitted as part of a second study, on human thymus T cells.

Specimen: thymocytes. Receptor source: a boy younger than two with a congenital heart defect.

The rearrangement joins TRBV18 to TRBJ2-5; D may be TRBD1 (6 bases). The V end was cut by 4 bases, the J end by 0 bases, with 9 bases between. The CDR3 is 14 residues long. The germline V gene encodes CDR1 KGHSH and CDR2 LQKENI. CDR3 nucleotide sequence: TGTGCCAGCTCACTCCAGGGGTACCAAGAGACCCAGTACTTC. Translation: CASSLQGYQETQYF.

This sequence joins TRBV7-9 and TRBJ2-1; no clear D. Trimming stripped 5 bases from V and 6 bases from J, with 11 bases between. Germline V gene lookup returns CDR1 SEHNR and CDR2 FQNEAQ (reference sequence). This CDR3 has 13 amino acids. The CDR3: CASSRSVPNEQFF. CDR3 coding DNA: TGTGCCAGCAGCCGGAGTGTTCCCAATGAGCAGTTCTTC.

As DNA, the CDR3 is TGTGCCAGCAGCGTATATAAGGGACAGGGGGCTTCTGGCTACACCTTC. As protein: CASSVYKGQGASGYTF. This sequence joins TRBV5-6 and TRBJ1-2; 12 bases map to TRBD1. After removal of 4 bases from V and 7 bases from J, the junction contained 11 bases not matched to a gene. Germline V gives CDR1 SGHDT, CDR2 YYEEEE. The CDR3 spans 16 residues.

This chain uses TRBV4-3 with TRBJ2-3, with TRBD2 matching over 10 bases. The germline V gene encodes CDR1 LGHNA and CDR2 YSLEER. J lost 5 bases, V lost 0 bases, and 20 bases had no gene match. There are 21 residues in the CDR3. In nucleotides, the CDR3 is TGCGCCAGCAGCCAAGATCGCGCGGGCCCTCTAGCGGGAGAAGGAGGAGATACGCAGTATTTT. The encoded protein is CASSQDRAGPLAGEGGDTQYF.

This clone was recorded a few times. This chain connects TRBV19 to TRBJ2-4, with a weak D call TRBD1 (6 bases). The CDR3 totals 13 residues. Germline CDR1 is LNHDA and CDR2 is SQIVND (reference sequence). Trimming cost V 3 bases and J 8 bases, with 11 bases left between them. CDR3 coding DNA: TGTGCCAGTAGTATCCGGGACACGTACATTCAGTACTTC. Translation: CASSIRDTYIQYF.

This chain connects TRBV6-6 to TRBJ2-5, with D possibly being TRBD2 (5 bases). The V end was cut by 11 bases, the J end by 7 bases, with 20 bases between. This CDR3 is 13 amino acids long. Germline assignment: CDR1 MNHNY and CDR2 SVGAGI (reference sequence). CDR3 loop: CAAVFVFGGTQYF. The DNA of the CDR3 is TGTGCCGCGGTTTTCGTCTTCGGAGGGACCCAGTACTTC.

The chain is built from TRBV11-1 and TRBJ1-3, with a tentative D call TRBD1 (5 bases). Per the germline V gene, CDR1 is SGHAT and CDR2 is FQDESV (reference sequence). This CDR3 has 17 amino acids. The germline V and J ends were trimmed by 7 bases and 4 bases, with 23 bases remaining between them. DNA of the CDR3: TGTGCCAGCACCCCACGGGTAGGGACTACTGACGGAAACACCATATATTTT. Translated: CASTPRVGTTDGNTIYF.

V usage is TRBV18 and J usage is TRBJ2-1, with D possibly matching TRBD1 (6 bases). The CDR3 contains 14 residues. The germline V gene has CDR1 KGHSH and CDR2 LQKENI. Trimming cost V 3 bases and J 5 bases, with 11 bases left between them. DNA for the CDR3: TGTGCCAGCTCACCCGGGACACCACACAATGAGCAGTTCTTC. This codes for CASSPGTPHNEQFF.

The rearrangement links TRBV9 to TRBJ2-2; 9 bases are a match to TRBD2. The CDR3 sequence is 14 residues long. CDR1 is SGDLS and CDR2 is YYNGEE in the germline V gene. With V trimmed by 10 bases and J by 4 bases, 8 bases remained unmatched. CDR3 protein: CARPTSGLTGELFF. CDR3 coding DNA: TGTGCCCGGCCGACTAGCGGCCTCACCGGGGAGCTGTTTTTT.

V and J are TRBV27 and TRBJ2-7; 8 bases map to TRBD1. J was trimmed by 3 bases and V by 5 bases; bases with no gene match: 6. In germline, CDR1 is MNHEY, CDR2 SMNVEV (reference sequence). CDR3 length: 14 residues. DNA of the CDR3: TGTGCCAGCAGTAAGACAGGGGTCCGCTACGAGCAGTACTTC. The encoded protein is CASSKTGVRYEQYF.

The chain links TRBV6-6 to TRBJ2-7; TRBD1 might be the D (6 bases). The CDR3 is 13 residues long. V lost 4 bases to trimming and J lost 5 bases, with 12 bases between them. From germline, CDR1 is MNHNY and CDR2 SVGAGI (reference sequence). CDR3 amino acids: CASSWRRDNEQYF. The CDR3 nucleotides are TGTGCCAGCAGTTGGCGCAGGGACAACGAGCAGTACTTC.

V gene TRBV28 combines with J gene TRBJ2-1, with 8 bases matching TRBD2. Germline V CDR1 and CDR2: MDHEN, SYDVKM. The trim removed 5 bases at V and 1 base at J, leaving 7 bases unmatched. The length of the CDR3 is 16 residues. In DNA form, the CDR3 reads TGTGCCAGCAGTCTCGGGGGGGGCGGATCCTACAATGAGCAGTTCTTC. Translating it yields CASSLGGGGSYNEQFF.

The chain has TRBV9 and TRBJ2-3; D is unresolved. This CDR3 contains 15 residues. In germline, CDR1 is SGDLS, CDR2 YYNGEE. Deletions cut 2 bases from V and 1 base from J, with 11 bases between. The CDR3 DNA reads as TGTGCCAGCAGCGTCGAGATTAACGGCACAGATACGCAGTATTTT. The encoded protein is CASSVEINGTDTQYF.

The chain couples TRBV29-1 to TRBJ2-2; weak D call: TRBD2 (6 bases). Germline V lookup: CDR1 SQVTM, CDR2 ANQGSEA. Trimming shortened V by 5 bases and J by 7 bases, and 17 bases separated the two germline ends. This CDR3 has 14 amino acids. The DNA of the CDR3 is TGCAGCGTTCGGACGGGGGAGAAGCTCGGGGAGCTGTTTTTT. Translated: CSVRTGEKLGELFF.

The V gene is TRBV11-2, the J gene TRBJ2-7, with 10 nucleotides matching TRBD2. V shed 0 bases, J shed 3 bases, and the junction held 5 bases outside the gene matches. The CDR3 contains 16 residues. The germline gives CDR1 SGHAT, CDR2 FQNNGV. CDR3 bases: TGTGCCAGCAGCTTAGATTACCTAGCGGGGGTCTACGAGCAGTACTTC. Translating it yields CASSLDYLAGVYEQYF.

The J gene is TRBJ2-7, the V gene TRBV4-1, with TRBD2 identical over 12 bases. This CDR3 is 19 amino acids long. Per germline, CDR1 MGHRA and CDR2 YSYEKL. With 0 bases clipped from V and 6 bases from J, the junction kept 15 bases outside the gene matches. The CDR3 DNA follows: TGCGCCAGCAGCCAAGACGGGATGGAGCTAGCGGGAGGGCCTGGCGAGCAGTACTTC. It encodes CASSQDGMELAGGPGEQYF.

The CDR3 region is CASSRLAFTDTQYF. DNA of the CDR3: TGTGCCAGTAGCCGGCTAGCTTTCACAGATACGCAGTATTTT. The rearrangement joins TRBV19 to TRBJ2-3, with D perhaps TRBD2 (5 bases). V was cut by 6 bases and J by 2 bases, with 12 bases left in between. The CDR3 is made up of 14 amino acids. Germline V CDR1 and CDR2: LNHDA, SQIVND (reference sequence).

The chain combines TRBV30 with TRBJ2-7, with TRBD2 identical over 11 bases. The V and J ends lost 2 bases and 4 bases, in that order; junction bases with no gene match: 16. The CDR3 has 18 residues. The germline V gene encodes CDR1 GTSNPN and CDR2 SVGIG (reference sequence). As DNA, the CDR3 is TGTGCCTGGAGTCATGCTACTAGCGGGAGTGCTCCGGCTTACGAGCAGTACTTC. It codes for CAWSHATSGSAPAYEQYF.

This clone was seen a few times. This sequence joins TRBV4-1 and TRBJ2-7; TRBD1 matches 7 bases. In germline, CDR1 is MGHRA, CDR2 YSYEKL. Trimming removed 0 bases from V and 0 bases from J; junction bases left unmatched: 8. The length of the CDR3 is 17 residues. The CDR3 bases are TGCGCCAGCAGCCAAGATTGGGCGGACAGGACCTCCTACGAGCAGTACTTC. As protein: CASSQDWADRTSYEQYF.

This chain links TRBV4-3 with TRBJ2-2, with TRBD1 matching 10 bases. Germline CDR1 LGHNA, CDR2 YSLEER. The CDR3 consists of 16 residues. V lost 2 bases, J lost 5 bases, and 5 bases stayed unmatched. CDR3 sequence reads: CASSQRQGARTGELFF. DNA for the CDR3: TGCGCCAGCAGCCAAAGACAGGGGGCCAGGACCGGGGAGCTGTTTTTT.

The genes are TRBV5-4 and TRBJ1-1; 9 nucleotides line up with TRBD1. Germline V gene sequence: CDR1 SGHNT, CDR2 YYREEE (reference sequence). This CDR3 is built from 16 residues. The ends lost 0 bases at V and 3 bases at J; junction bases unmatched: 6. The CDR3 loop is CASSLGDREVYTEAFF. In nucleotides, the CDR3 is TGTGCCAGCAGCTTGGGGGACAGGGAGGTTTACACTGAAGCTTTCTTT.

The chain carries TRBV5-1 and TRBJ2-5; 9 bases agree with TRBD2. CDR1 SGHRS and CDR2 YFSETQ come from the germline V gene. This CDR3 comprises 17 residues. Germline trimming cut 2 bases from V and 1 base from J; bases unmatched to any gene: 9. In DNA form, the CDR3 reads TGCGCCAGCAGCTTCAGGGCGGGAGGGCCTGTCCAAGAGACCCAGTACTTC. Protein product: CASSFRAGGPVQETQYF.

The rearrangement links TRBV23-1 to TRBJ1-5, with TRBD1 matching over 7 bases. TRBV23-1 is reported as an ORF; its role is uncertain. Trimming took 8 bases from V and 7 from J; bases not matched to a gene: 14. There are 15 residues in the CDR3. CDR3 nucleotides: TGCGCCAGCGGATACCAGGGGGAAGGCGAGCAGCCCCAGCATTTT. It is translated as CASGYQGEGEQPQHF.

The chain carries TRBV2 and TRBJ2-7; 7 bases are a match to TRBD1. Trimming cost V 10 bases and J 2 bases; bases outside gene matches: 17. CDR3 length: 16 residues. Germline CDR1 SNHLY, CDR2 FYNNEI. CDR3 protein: CATTRKQTGNAYEQYF. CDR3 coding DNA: TGTGCCACCACCCGAAAACAGACAGGGAATGCCTACGAGCAGTACTTC.

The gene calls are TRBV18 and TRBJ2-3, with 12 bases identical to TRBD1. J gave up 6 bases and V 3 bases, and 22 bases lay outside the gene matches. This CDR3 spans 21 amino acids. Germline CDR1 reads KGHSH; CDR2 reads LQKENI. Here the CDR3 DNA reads TGTGCCAGCTCACCTCCCCCGGGACAGGGGGCGCCTAGCGGTCCATGGGATACGCAGTATTTT. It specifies CASSPPPGQGAPSGPWDTQYF.

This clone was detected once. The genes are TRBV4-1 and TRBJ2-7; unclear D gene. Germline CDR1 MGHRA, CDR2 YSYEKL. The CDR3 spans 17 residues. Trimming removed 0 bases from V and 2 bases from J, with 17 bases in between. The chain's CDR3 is CASSQEMGYSAAYEQYF. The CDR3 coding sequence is TGCGCCAGCAGCCAAGAGATGGGCTATTCCGCCGCCTACGAGCAGTACTTC.

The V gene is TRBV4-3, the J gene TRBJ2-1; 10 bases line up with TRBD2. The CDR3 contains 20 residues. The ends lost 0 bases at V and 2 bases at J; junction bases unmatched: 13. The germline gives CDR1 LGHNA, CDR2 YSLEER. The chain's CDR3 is CASSQEWLAGAPDPYNEQFF. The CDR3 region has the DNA TGCGCCAGCAGCCAAGAATGGCTAGCGGGAGCCCCGGACCCCTACAATGAGCAGTTCTTC.

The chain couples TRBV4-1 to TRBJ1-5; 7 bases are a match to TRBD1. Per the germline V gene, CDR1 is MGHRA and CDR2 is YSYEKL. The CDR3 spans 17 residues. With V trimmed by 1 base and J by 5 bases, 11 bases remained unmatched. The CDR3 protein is CASSQGLQGSADQPQHF. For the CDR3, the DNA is TGCGCCAGCAGCCAAGGTTTACAGGGGAGTGCGGATCAGCCCCAGCATTTT.

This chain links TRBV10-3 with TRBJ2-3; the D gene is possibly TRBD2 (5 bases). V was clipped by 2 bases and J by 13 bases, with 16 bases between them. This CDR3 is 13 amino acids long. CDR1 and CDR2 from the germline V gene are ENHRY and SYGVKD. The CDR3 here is CAISEVAGGVEYF. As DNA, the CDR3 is TGTGCCATCAGTGAGGTTGCCGGAGGTGTCGAGTATTTT.

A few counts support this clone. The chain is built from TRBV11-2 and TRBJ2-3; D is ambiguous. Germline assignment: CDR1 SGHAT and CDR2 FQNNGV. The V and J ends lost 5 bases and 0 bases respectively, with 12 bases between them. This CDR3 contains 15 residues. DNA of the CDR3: TGTGCCAGCAGCCGCGACTCGCGGAGCACAGATACGCAGTATTTT. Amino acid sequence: CASSRDSRSTDTQYF.

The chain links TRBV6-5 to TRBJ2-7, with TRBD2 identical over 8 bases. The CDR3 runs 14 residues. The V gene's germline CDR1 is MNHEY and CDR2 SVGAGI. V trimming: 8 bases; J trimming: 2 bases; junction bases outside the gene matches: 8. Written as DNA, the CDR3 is TGTGCCAGCCCACCGAGCGGGAGCCCCTACGAGCAGTACTTC. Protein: CASPPSGSPYEQYF.

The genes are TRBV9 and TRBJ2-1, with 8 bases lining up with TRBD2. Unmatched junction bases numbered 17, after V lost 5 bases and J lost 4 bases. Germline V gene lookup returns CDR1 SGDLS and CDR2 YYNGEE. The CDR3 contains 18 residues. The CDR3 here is CASSELNSAGAGYNEQFF. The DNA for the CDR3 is TGTGCCAGCAGTGAGTTAAACTCAGCGGGAGCGGGGTACAATGAGCAGTTCTTC.